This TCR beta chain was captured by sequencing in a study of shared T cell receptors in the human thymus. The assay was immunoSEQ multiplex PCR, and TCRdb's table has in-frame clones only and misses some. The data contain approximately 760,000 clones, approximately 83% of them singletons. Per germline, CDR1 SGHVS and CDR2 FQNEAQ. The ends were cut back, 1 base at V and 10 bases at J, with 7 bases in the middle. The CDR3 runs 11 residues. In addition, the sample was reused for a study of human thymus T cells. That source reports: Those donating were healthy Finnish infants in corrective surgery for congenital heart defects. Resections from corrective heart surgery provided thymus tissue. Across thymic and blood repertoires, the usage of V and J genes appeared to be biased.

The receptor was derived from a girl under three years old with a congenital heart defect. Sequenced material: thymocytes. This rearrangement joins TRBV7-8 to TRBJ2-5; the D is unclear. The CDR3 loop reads CASSLDSDQYF. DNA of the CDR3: TGTGCCAGCAGCTTAGATTCAGACCAGTACTTC.